The clone carrying this TCR beta chain has more than one count but fewer than ten. Antigen specificity is unknown. V trimming: 4 bases; J trimming: 5 bases; junction bases outside the gene matches: 10. The germline CDR1 and CDR2 sequences are SGHRS and YFSETQ. This CDR3 spans 15 amino acids. The sample belongs to a study of T cells in localized non-small cell lung cancer. Here immunoSEQ multiplex PCR was the method, and the copy in TCRdb shows in-frame clones only, minus some. This sample has roughly 30,000 clones, with around 82% found just once. Findings of the study overall: In adjacent lung appeared a median about 58 of the top 100 tumor clones. T cell clonality was highest in uninvolved adjacent lung, above tumor.

The material sequenced was peripheral blood mononuclear cells, taken before any cancer treatment. The chain couples TRBV5-1 to TRBJ1-1; 8 positions agree with TRBD1. The TCR was taken from a man between 35 and 75 years old with stage III lung adenocarcinoma. CDR3 sequence reads: CASSPQPGTGTEAFF. In nucleotides, the CDR3 is TGCGCCAGCAGCCCTCAACCCGGGACAGGAACTGAAGCTTTCTTT.